This entry is about one T cell receptor beta chain. The cohort comprised adults aged roughly 18 to 95 years residing in under 30 US areas. Clinical history as reported by participants underpinned cohort assignment. The data originate from a study of blood T cell repertoires in COVID-19. Study-level background: COVID-19 samples from acute and convalescent phases originated in the United States, Italy and Spain.

CDR3 length: 14 residues. V was cut by 5 bases and J by 2 bases, with 12 bases left in between. Germline V gene lookup returns CDR1 SGHTA and CDR2 FQGNSA. Per the original data handling: Nucleated cell counts were estimated from reference gene primer amplification. TCRdb's copy holds only in-frame clones and misses some; the assay was immunoSEQ multiplex PCR. V, J and clone size are those of that table, while D and trimming were read from the DNA. The repertoire has a few hundred thousand clones, 90% of them found once; the top ten carry 0.6%. The sample comprised PBMCs or T cells enriched from blood (not recorded which). This TCR was recovered from a man between 18 and 35 years old who had recovered from COVID-19. The chain carries TRBV7-2 and TRBJ1-1; TRBD1 is a possible D gene (5 bases). The CDR3 DNA is TGTGCCAGCAGCCCGTGGGGCTCCAACACTGAAGCTTTCTTT. Translated, it gives CASSPWGSNTEAFF.